The sequence of this TCR beta chain was determined in a study of T cell responses to AZD1222 COVID-19 vaccine. Study observations and caveats: A mostly white British donor set with more females was recruited, and clonal diversity was possibly underestimated. The repertoires were collected only after the peak T cell response. At 160-218 and 743-854, vaccine-associated CD4 TCRs were dominant, and they spanned spike.

Assay: immunoSEQ multiplex PCR; the TCRdb copy retains only in-frame clones and omits some. Of roughly 190,000 clones in the sample, around 90% are singletons; the top ten hold 3.6%. V lost 0 bases and J lost 9; bases outside the gene matches: 11. CDR3 length equals 16 residues. CDR1 and CDR2 (germline): ENHRY, SYGVKD. The table lists this clone with a count of one. Antigen specificity is unknown. The sequence came from an adult who received the MenACWY meningococcal vaccine as a control. The sequenced sample was peripheral blood, obtained 28 days after the second dose of the MenACWY control vaccine. The chain employs TRBV10-3 and TRBJ2-1; 7 bases align to TRBD2. The CDR3 sequence is CAISESGTTGFSEQFF. The CDR3 region has the DNA TGTGCCATCAGTGAGTCAGGGACTACGGGTTTTAGTGAGCAGTTCTTC.